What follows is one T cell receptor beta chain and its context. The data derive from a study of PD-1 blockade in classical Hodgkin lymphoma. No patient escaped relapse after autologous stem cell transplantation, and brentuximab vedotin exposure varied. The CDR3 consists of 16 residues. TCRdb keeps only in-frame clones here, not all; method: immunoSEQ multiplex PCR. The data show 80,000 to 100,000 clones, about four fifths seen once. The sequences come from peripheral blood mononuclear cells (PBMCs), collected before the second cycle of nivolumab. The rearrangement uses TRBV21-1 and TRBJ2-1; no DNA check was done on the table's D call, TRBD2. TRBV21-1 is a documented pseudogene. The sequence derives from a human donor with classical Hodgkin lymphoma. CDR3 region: CARARAREGPPNEQFF. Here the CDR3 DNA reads TGTGCCAGGGCCAGGGCGCGGGAGGGCCCTCCAAATGAGCAGTTCTTC.